This T cell receptor (beta chain) is drawn from a study of OX40 agonist ivuxolimab in advanced cancers. Broadly, across the study: Ivuxolimab was an agonistic, fully human IgG2 monoclonal antibody directed against OX40 (CD134), a costimulatory receptor. Intravenous ivuxolimab was administered to patients every 2 weeks at six dose levels: 0.01, 0.1, 0.3, 1.5, 3 and 10 mg/kg. Of the roughly 53 patients in dose escalation, some 20 had hepatocellular carcinoma, approximately 15 had melanoma, 9 had renal cell carcinoma and 9 had head and neck cancer. A male proportion of about 79% and a mean age of approximately 55 years, ranging from roughly 20 to 80, were recorded for the dose-escalation cohort. Prior anti-PD-1, anti-PD-L1 or anti-CTLA-4 therapy was permitted, and about two fifths of dose-escalation patients had received checkpoint inhibitors. Partial responses occurred in three dose-escalation patients: two with cutaneous melanoma and one with hepatocellular carcinoma. The point of sequencing TCRbeta in the periphery was to test whether ivuxolimab changed TCR sequence diversity and drove clonal T-cell expansion. The paper covers the monotherapy dose-escalation part of the phase I ivuxolimab trial, which included N of about 50 patients. Study-wide conclusions, independent of this receptor: At doses of 0.1 to 3.0 mg/kg, clonal expansion of both CD4+ and CD8+ T cells in blood was seen between baseline and week 6. In partial responders in the 0.1-3.0 mg/kg groups, normalized peripheral clonal expansion was found to be among the lowest, especially among CD8+ T cells. The antigen specificity of the clonally expanded peripheral T cells was not determined. After ivuxolimab, CD8+ T cells had more expanded clones than CD4+ T cells on average. Low levels of normalized T-cell clonal expansion were also seen in some nonresponding patients.

The trial excluded patients who had a history of autoimmune disease or were on systemic immunosuppression. Peripheral blood for TCR sequencing was collected from all dose cohorts at baseline, on cycle 4 day 1, and on cycle 7 day 1. Samples were obtained from an open-label, multicenter, first-in-human phase I dose-escalation trial of ivuxolimab. Adults with locally advanced or metastatic head and neck squamous cell, hepatocellular, melanoma or renal cell carcinoma were enrolled in the trial. Before TCR sequencing, CD4+ T cells and CD8+ T cells from peripheral blood were sorted into separate populations. For sequencing of the TCRbeta CDR3 region, genomic DNA was extracted from the sorted cells. TCRbeta CDR3 regions were sequenced using the immunoSEQ Assay. What TCRdb holds here is the immuneACCESS table cut down to in-frame rearrangements. Part of the clones is not present; checked against another copy, under half of the missing clones reflect an unresolved V gene, and the others are unexplained. Recorded for this sample are about 67,000 clones; about 85% of them occurred a single time. 2% of the sample comes from the top ten.

Comments on this clone: This receptor's antigen is unknown. The record has no base qualities; no much larger clone is one base away.

V is clipped by 5 bases and J by 2 bases, and the sequence between their germline boundaries is 9 bases long. From its cysteine to its phenylalanine, the CDR3 spans 13 amino acids. The sequence is cut down to CDR3 DNA, 39 bases in frame from base 1. As encoded in the germline V gene, CDR1 is SGHTA while CDR2 is FQGTGA. The V and J genes are TRBV7-3 and TRBJ2-5; the D segment cannot be called with confidence. This TCR was sampled from an adult with an advanced solid tumor such as melanoma, head and neck, liver or kidney cancer. Here the sequenced sample was CD4+ or CD8+ T cells sorted from blood, taken in a trial of the OX40 agonist ivuxolimab. The DNA sequence is given as TGTGCCAGCAGCCGTGGGGTGCAAGAGACCCAGTACTTC. It specifies CASSRGVQETQYF.